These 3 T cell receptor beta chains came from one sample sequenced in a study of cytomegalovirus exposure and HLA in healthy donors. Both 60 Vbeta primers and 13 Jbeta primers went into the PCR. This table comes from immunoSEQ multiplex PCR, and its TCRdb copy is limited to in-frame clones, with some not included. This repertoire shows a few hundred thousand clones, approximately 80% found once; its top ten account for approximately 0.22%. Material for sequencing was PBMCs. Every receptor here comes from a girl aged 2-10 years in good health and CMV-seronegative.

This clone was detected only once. The CDR3 spells CAISESEGADKLFF. The DNA for the CDR3 is TGTGCCATCAGTGAGTCGGAGGGCGCTGATAAACTGTTTTTT. The rearrangement links TRBV10-3 to TRBJ1-4; D not resolved. This CDR3 has 14 amino acids. CDR1 ENHRY and CDR2 SYGVKD come from the germline V gene. Trimming pared 0 bases from V and 11 bases from J, leaving 13 bases between.

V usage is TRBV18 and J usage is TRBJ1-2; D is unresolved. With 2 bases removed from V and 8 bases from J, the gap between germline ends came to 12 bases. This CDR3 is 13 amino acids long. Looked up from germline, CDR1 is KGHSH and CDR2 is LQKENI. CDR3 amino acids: CASSPGQAGGYTF. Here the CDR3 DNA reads TGTGCCAGCTCACCAGGGCAGGCGGGCGGCTACACCTTC.

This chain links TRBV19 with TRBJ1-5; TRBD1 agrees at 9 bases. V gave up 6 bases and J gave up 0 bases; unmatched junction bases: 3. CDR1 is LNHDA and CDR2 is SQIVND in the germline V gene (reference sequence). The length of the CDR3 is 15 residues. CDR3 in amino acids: CASRGTGHSNQPQHF. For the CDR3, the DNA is TGTGCCAGTAGGGGGACAGGGCATAGCAATCAGCCCCAGCATTTT.